This T cell receptor (beta chain) was captured in a study of identical twins. Points from the study as a whole: Modeled out-of-frame TCR alpha sharing in monozygotic twins fell below observed levels. Clonotypes of the beta chain that were abundant in cord blood carried fewer insertions (memory repertoires showed none).

Unique molecular identifiers were present on the cDNA, and a universal primer site came from template switching. TCRdb reprocessed the 5' RACE reads with MiXCR, giving one entry per CDR3 protein. The sample has approximately 410,000 distinct CDR3 sequences, around a sixth seen once; the top ten hold approximately 12%. Note on this clonotype: Its specificity is unknown.

The V end was cut by 0 bases, the J end by 8 bases, with 11 bases between. The CDR3 has 13 residues. The germline V gene has CDR1 SGDLS and CDR2 YYNGEE. This chain uses TRBV9 with TRBJ1-2; a possible D gene is TRBD1 (5 bases). The receptor comes from a man aged 50 to 59 in good health. The sample was naive T cells sorted from blood. CDR3 in amino acids: CASSVVGDGGYTF. For the CDR3, the DNA is TGTGCCAGCAGCGTAGTAGGGGACGGCGGCTACACCTTC.